This T cell receptor (beta chain) comes out of a study of Ad26.COV2.S vaccination and SARS-CoV-2 variants. Across the whole study: Among those in the COV1001 Ad26.COV2.S trial arm was the donor. Intramuscularly, Ad26.COV2.S was given either once or twice, 56 days apart.

Study findings and constraints: Greater spike-specific TCR breadth was seen in vaccine recipients than in placebo recipients.

Comments on this clone: As yet, its antigen is unknown.

The CDR3 has 16 residues. With 1 base removed from V and 0 bases from J, the gap between germline ends came to 9 bases. The germline V gene has CDR1 LGHNA and CDR2 YSLEER. Specified treatment: 15 to 20 received Ad26.COV2.S at low or high dose, single or two shots; roughly five received placebo; per-sample allocation not given. All samples were drawn on day 63, counting from the first vaccine or placebo injection. It was an adult aged 18-55 years in Boston who was the donor. Clones were sequenced by immunoSEQ multiplex PCR, and TCRdb holds only the in-frame ones, with some missing. The table records around 400,000 clones, roughly 85% of them present only once.

The rearrangement joins TRBV4-3 to TRBJ2-2; no clear D. The sequencing here drew on peripheral blood, taken in a trial of Ad26.COV2.S vaccine versus placebo. This clonotype was obtained from a person aged 18-60 years who received the Ad26.COV2.S COVID-19 vaccine or a placebo. The CDR3 DNA follows: TGCGCCAGCAGCCAAGTTCCAGCGCCGAACACCGGGGAGCTGTTTTTT. It yields the protein CASSQVPAPNTGELFF.